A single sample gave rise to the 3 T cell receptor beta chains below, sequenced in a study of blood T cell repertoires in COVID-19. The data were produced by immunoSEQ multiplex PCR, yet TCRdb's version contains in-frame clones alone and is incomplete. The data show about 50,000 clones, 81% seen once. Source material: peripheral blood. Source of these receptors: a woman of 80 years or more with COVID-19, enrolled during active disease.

CDR3: CASSVWSSGRADYNEQFF. CDR3 in DNA: TGTGCCAGCAGCGTATGGTCTAGCGGGAGGGCAGATTACAATGAGCAGTTCTTC. The chain employs TRBV9 and TRBJ2-1, with 12 nucleotides matching TRBD2. This CDR3 has 18 amino acids. Germline-derived CDR1 and CDR2 are SGDLS and YYNGEE. V lost 1 base, J lost 4 bases, and 9 bases stayed unmatched.

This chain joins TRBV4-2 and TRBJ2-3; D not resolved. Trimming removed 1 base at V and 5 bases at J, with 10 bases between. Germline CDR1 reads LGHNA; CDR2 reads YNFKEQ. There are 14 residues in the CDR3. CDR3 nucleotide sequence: TGTGCCAGCAGCCAAGTGATCTCGGGAGATACGCAGTATTTT. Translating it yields CASSQVISGDTQYF.

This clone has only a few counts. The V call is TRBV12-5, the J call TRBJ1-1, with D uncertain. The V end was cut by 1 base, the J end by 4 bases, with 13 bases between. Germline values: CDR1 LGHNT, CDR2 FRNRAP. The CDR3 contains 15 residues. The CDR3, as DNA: TGTGCTAGTGGTTTGGGTGGACTCTTCTTCACTGAAGCTTTCTTT. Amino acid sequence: CASGLGGLFFTEAFF.